The 26 T cell receptor beta chains listed next were all sequenced from one sample in a study of cytomegalovirus exposure and HLA in healthy donors. The PCR ran on 60 Vbeta and 13 Jbeta primers. Profiled with immunoSEQ multiplex PCR; TCRdb holds only in-frame clones, not every one. This table has roughly 100,000 clones, 71% appearing once. Sequencing was carried out using PBMCs. Receptor source: a female donor in good health and CMV-seronegative.

For the CDR3, the DNA is TGTGCCAGCAGCGCTCTGGGGGGAACCGGGAGTCCGCAGTATTTT. The encoded protein is CASSALGGTGSPQYF. V usage is TRBV9 and J usage is TRBJ2-3; weak D call: TRBD2 (6 bases). CDR3 length: 15 amino acids. Per the germline V gene, CDR1 is SGDLS and CDR2 is YYNGEE. V lost 3 bases and J 10 bases, leaving 21 bases between the germline ends.

The J gene is TRBJ2-7, the V gene TRBV6-5; 11 nucleotides match TRBD2. The CDR3 length is 15 residues. Germline V gene data show CDR1 as MNHEY and CDR2 as SVGAGI. Trimming at V came to 6 bases and at J to 0 bases, leaving 4 bases not matched to a gene. The CDR3 here is CASRRLAGSSYEQYF. The CDR3 DNA reads TGTGCCAGCAGGCGACTAGCGGGGAGCTCCTACGAGCAGTACTTC.

V gene TRBV6-5 combines with J gene TRBJ2-7; the match to TRBD2 covers 14 bases. CDR1 is MNHEY and CDR2 is SVGAGI in the germline V gene. This CDR3 spans 16 amino acids. V shed 2 bases and J 2 bases; nucleotides not matched to a gene: 2. CDR3 in amino acids: CASSYGGLAGAYEQYF. CDR3 DNA sequence: TGTGCCAGCAGTTACGGGGGACTAGCGGGAGCCTACGAGCAGTACTTC.

The J gene is TRBJ2-5, the V gene TRBV29-1; D might be TRBD1 (6 bases). The CDR3 totals 13 residues. The V gene lost 5 bases and the J gene lost 3 bases, with 13 bases spanning the gap. Germline CDR1 and CDR2: SQVTM and ANQGSEA. The CDR3 DNA reads as TGCAGCGTTTCCCGGGACATCGAAGAGACCCAGTACTTC. It encodes CSVSRDIEETQYF. Full variable domain (rest looked up from reference TRBV29-1 and TRBJ2-5): SAVISQKPSRDICQRGTSLTIQCQVDSQVTMMFWYRQQPGQSLTLIATANQGSEATYESGFVIDKFPISRPNLTFSTLTVSNMSPEDSSIYLCSVSRDIEETQYFGPGTRLLVL.

V usage is TRBV6-6 and J usage is TRBJ2-2; D is possibly TRBD2 (5 bases). Germline loops: CDR1 MNHNY, CDR2 SVGAGI (reference sequence). The CDR3 contains 13 residues. Between the trimmed V and J ends, which lost 5 bases and 7 bases, there was a span of 11 bases. The CDR3 sequence is CASSPSGFGELFF. In DNA form, the CDR3 reads TGTGCCAGCAGTCCCTCGGGGTTCGGGGAGCTGTTTTTT.

V is TRBV7-8 and J is TRBJ2-3; possibly TRBD2 for D (6 bases). Per the germline V gene, CDR1 is SGHVS and CDR2 is FQNEAQ. The V end lost 2 bases, the J end lost 4 bases, and 13 bases lay between the germline ends. This CDR3 has 15 amino acids. The CDR3 here is CASSLLDGGADTQYF. The CDR3 bases are TGTGCCAGCAGCTTACTGGATGGCGGGGCAGATACGCAGTATTTT.

This clone was picked up a small number of times. The rearrangement joins TRBV7-9 to TRBJ2-7, with TRBD1 as a possible D gene (5 bases). Trimming shortened V by 3 bases and J by 5 bases, and 20 bases separated the two germline ends. Germline V gene sequence: CDR1 SEHNR, CDR2 FQNEAQ (reference sequence). The CDR3 consists of 16 residues. CDR3 sequence reads: CASSFKSPGLGDEQYF. The CDR3 coding sequence is TGTGCCAGCAGCTTTAAGTCTCCGGGTTTAGGGGACGAGCAGTACTTC.

A few counts support this clone. The chain uses TRBV19 and TRBJ2-7, with D maybe TRBD2 (6 bases). The CDR3 extends over 16 amino acids. V was clipped by 5 bases and J by 3 bases, with 20 bases between them. The germline gives CDR1 LNHDA, CDR2 SQIVND (reference sequence). As DNA, the CDR3 is TGTGCCAGTAGTGACTCTCGGCGGAGGGTGGGCTACGAGCAGTACTTC. As protein: CASSDSRRRVGYEQYF.

This clone was counted only a few times. The rearrangement links TRBV6-4 to TRBJ1-1, with 7 bases that match TRBD1. Germline V gene sequence: CDR1 MRHNA, CDR2 SNTAGT. The CDR3 is 11 residues long. Trimming took 11 bases from V and 5 from J; bases not matched to a gene: 5. CDR3 DNA: TGTGCCGGAACCAGGGGGACTGAAGCTTTCTTT. Translating gives CAGTRGTEAFF.

The chain employs TRBV12-2 and TRBJ1-4. TRBV12-2 is a pseudogene. There are 18 residues in the CDR3. The CDR3 sequence: CASRLALREAATNEKLFF. The CDR3 DNA follows: TGTGCAAGTCGCTTAGCGCTTAGGGAGGCTGCAACTAATGAAAAACTGTTTTTT.

V is TRBV7-2 and J is TRBJ1-1, with no clear D. Germline V lookup: CDR1 SGHTA, CDR2 FQGNSA. V dropped 6 bases and J dropped 0 bases, with 11 bases sitting between them. The length of the CDR3 is 14 residues. The CDR3 reads CASRPQLMNTEAFF. CDR3 coding DNA: TGTGCCAGCAGACCACAGTTAATGAACACTGAAGCTTTCTTT.

This chain connects TRBV5-5 to TRBJ1-5, with 11 nucleotides matching TRBD1. Per the germline V gene, CDR1 is SGHKS and CDR2 is YYEKEE (reference sequence). V lost 4 bases to trimming and J lost 6 bases; unmatched junction nucleotides: 3. There are 14 residues in the CDR3. CDR3 coding DNA: TGTGCCAGCAGCCATGGACAGGGGGCTCAGCCCCAGCATTTT. Residues: CASSHGQGAQPQHF.

This chain joins TRBV27 and TRBJ2-3; D not resolved. V dropped 6 bases and J dropped 1 base, with 8 bases sitting between them. Germline loops: CDR1 MNHEY, CDR2 SMNVEV (reference sequence). This CDR3 is 13 amino acids long. CDR3 amino acids: CASSPRGTDTQYF. CDR3 nucleotides: TGTGCCAGCAGCCCTCGGGGCACAGATACGCAGTATTTT.

The rearrangement joins TRBV6-6 to TRBJ2-1; 7 nucleotides agree with TRBD2. J gave up 9 bases and V 3 bases, and 8 bases lay outside the gene matches. The CDR3 is made up of 14 amino acids. Germline loops: CDR1 MNHNY, CDR2 SVGAGI (reference sequence). CDR3: CASSYRGSFSEQFF. CDR3 sequence (DNA): TGTGCCAGCAGTTATCGCGGGAGCTTTAGTGAGCAGTTCTTC.

The chain combines TRBV2 with TRBJ1-2; no firm D call. The ends were cut back, 3 bases at V and 3 bases at J, with 11 bases in the middle. Germline V gives CDR1 SNHLY, CDR2 FYNNEI. The CDR3 has 14 amino acids. CDR3 DNA sequence: TGTGCCAGCAGTGATACAGTATCAGACTATGGCTACACCTTC. Protein product: CASSDTVSDYGYTF.

This rearrangement joins TRBV7-2 to TRBJ1-2; no definite D call. The germline CDR1 and CDR2 sequences are SGHTA and FQGNSA. Trimming pared 5 bases from V and 3 bases from J, leaving 10 bases between. This CDR3 region has 13 residues. The CDR3 loop is CASSLGSDYGYTF. The CDR3 DNA sequence: TGTGCCAGCAGCCTAGGATCAGACTATGGCTACACCTTC.

The chain couples TRBV7-9 to TRBJ2-2, with 8 bases that match TRBD1. The CDR3 loop spans 15 amino acids. The V gene's germline CDR1 is SEHNR and CDR2 FQNEAQ (reference sequence). V dropped 1 base and J dropped 5; count of bases not matched to a gene: 3. CDR3 sequence reads: CASSLGTGMTGELFF. DNA for the CDR3: TGTGCCAGCAGCTTAGGGACAGGGATGACCGGGGAGCTGTTTTTT.

This clone was picked up a small number of times. The rearrangement joins TRBV28 to TRBJ2-1, with 7 positions matching TRBD2. The CDR3 sequence is 21 residues long. Trimming took 1 base from V and 0 from J; bases not matched to a gene: 18. Germline-derived CDR1 and CDR2 are MDHEN and SYDVKM. The CDR3 DNA reads as TGTGCCAGCAGTTTATCCCGACTAGCCGCCGCCTTGTTAAGCTCCTACAATGAGCAGTTCTTC. Translating gives CASSLSRLAAALLSSYNEQFF.

The genes are TRBV7-2 and TRBJ1-1, with a tentative D call TRBD1 (6 bases). V was cut by 2 bases and J by 5 bases, with 12 bases left in between. The CDR3 has 14 amino acids. Germline V gives CDR1 SGHTA, CDR2 FQGNSA. Written as DNA, the CDR3 is TGTGCCAGCAGCTTAACAGGGCCGGGGACTGAAGCTTTCTTT. This translates into CASSLTGPGTEAFF. Together with reference TRBV7-2 and TRBJ1-1, the CDR3 gives the full variable domain: GAGVSQSPSNKVTEKGKDVELRCDPISGHTALYWYRQSLGQGLEFLIYFQGNSAPDKSGLPSDRFSAERTGGSVSTLTIQRTQQEDSAVYLCASSLTGPGTEAFFGQGTRLTVV.

In the case of this clone: At the DNA level, this CDR3 is encoded by other sequences in the same sample as well. The CDR3 nucleotides are TGTGCCAGCAGTCGACGGACAGGGAGAAACACCATATATTTT. It codes for CASSRRTGRNTIYF. The V call is TRBV2, the J call TRBJ1-3; 8 nucleotides line up with TRBD1. There are 14 residues in the CDR3. In germline, CDR1 is SNHLY, CDR2 FYNNEI. The V segment lost 5 bases and the J segment 5 bases; nucleotides outside the gene matches: 5.

V and J are TRBV11-3 and TRBJ2-5; 7 bases fit TRBD2. From germline, CDR1 is SGHNT and CDR2 YENEEA. The CDR3 runs to 14 residues. V lost 0 bases, J lost 5 bases, and 3 bases stayed unmatched. The CDR3 sequence is CASSLDREGETQYF. The CDR3 DNA reads TGTGCCAGCAGCTTAGACAGGGAGGGGGAGACCCAGTACTTC.

This clone has more than one count but fewer than ten. The chain carries TRBV6-6 and TRBJ2-3; TRBD1 matches at 10 bases. This CDR3 is built from 15 residues. With 4 bases clipped from V and 5 bases from J, the junction kept 6 bases outside the gene matches. The V gene's germline CDR1 is MNHNY and CDR2 SVGAGI (reference sequence). In DNA form, the CDR3 reads TGTGCCAGCAGTTTAAGGACAGGGGGAAGAGATACGCAGTATTTT. This codes for CASSLRTGGRDTQYF.

This clone was recorded only once. V is TRBV7-9 and J is TRBJ2-1; D is ambiguous. CDR1 is SEHNR, CDR2 FQNEAQ, per germline (reference sequence). The V and J ends lost 2 bases and 9 bases respectively, with 17 bases between them. This CDR3 is 15 amino acids long. CDR3 loop: CASSLSNSAIGEQFF. For the CDR3, the DNA is TGTGCCAGCAGCTTATCGAATTCCGCAATCGGTGAGCAGTTCTTC.

The chain joins TRBV30 to TRBJ1-5, with a weak D call TRBD1 (6 bases). Germline-derived CDR1 and CDR2 are GTSNPN and SVGIG (reference sequence). This CDR3 contains 14 residues. The V end lost 4 bases, the J end lost 5 bases, and 15 bases lay between the germline ends. This CDR3 is CAWTHGGRDQPQHF. The CDR3 nucleotides read TGTGCCTGGACCCACGGGGGGCGGGATCAGCCCCAGCATTTT.

The chain recombines TRBV5-1 with TRBJ2-1; TRBD2 matches at 9 bases. The V and J ends lost 2 bases and 10 bases, in that order; junction bases with no gene match: 22. The CDR3 totals 19 residues. Germline V CDR1 and CDR2: SGHRS, YFSETQ. CDR3 residues: CASSLGRGSMIAGVIEQFF. The CDR3 nucleotides read TGCGCCAGCAGCTTAGGACGGGGCTCGATGATAGCGGGAGTCATAGAGCAGTTCTTC.

The chain is built from TRBV20-1 and TRBJ2-7; TRBD2 aligns across 8 bases. V gave up 5 bases and J gave up 3 bases; unmatched junction bases: 0. The CDR3 length is 11 residues. Per the germline V gene, CDR1 is DFQATT and CDR2 is SNEGSKA (reference sequence). CDR3 nucleotide sequence: TGCAGTGCTGGGACTAGCTACGAGCAGTACTTC. Its translation: CSAGTSYEQYF.